This T cell receptor (beta chain) originates from a study of monozygotic twins with inflammatory bowel disease. It was from whole blood, with no T cell sorting, that total RNA was isolated. The study, taken as a whole, reports: Relative clonotype sharing with others was diminished in IBD patients versus healthy twins, particularly with disease activity.

On this clonotype itself: Its antigen is as yet unknown.

Addition of UMIs with a 6-nucleotide sample barcode was achieved by template switching. Amplification used two nested PCRs: approximately 16 cycles, then 8 to 10 cycles, on TCRalpha/TCRbeta cDNA. After re-calling the 5' RACE reads, TCRdb lists one entry per CDR3 protein, DNA absent. Here the sample table reports 200,000 to 250,000 distinct CDR3 sequences. The CDR3 length is 11 residues. The germline V gene has CDR1 DFQATT and CDR2 SNEGSKA (reference sequence). This clonotype originated in a human donor with ulcerative colitis or Crohn's disease, or a healthy co-twin of an affected twin (not recorded which). The sequencing sample was made of blood. The chain combines TRBV20-1 with TRBJ2-1. Here the CDR3 reads CSASQENEQFF.